These 8 T cell receptor beta chains were sequenced from one sample in a study of T cells in women clearing cervical HPV infection. The assay was immunoSEQ multiplex PCR, and TCRdb's table has in-frame clones only and misses some. The listing contains approximately 23,000 clones. The sample taken for sequencing was blood buffy coat. These receptors were taken from a woman between 18 and 75 years old with a cervical HPV16 infection that either progressed to CIN3+ or cleared (not recorded which).

About this clone: The CDR3 is cut off 3 residues early in the read; its end comes from the germline J gene. The chain recombines TRBV20-1 with TRBJ2-4; D may correspond to TRBD1 or TRBD2 (5 bases each). V dropped 6 bases and J dropped 0 bases, with 15 bases sitting between them. Germline CDR1 and CDR2: DFQATT and SNEGSKA (reference sequence). The CDR3 has 15 residues. The DNA read from the CDR3 is TGCAGTGCGAGGGGAGAGTTCCTAGCCAAAAACATT. This gives the protein CSARGEFLAKNI. The complete CDR3 reads CSARGEFLAKNIQYF.

On this clone itself: The sequenced fragment ends 3 residues before the CDR3 boundary, so the rest is inferred from the germline J gene. The J gene is TRBJ2-5, the V gene TRBV28, with D possibly being TRBD2 (5 bases). The germline gives CDR1 MDHEN, CDR2 SYDVKM. The CDR3 runs to 16 residues. Trimming left V 2 bases short and J 4 bases short, with 17 bases between. The sequenced CDR3 bases are TGTGCCAGCAGTTTACTCTTTCTCAAAAGCGGAGAGACC. Translation: CASSLLFLKSGET. The whole CDR3 protein is CASSLLFLKSGETQYF.

Worth noting for this clone: Read sequence stops 3 residues before the CDR3 end, and the germline J gene provides the missing end. The rearrangement joins TRBV5-1 to TRBJ1-1, with D hard to call. Per the germline V gene, CDR1 is SGHRS and CDR2 is YFSETQ. V gave up 0 bases and J gave up 0 bases, with 9 bases separating them. The CDR3 is 15 residues long. The CDR3 bases that were read are TGCGCCAGCAGCTTGGAACCGTCTATGAACACTGAA. This codes for CASSLEPSMNTE. The whole CDR3 sequence reads CASSLEPSMNTEAFF.

In the case of this clone: Sequencing ends 3 residues short of the CDR3 end; the germline J gene provides the rest. The chain couples TRBV20-1 to TRBJ2-3; TRBD2 aligns across 10 bases. The CDR3 totals 14 residues. Looked up from germline, CDR1 is DFQATT and CDR2 is SNEGSKA (reference sequence). The V segment lost 3 bases and the J segment 3 bases; nucleotides outside the gene matches: 3. The CDR3 bases that were read are TGCAGTGCTAGGTCACTAGCGGGAACAGATACG. It encodes CSARSLAGTDT. The entire CDR3 sequence reads CSARSLAGTDTQYF.

Comments on this clone: The read ends 3 residues before the CDR3 terminus; that terminus is restored from the germline J gene. The chain uses TRBV30 and TRBJ2-5; D is undetermined. Trimming left V 2 bases short and J 5 bases short, with 15 bases between. Germline loops: CDR1 GTSNPN, CDR2 SVGIG (reference sequence). This CDR3 has 14 amino acids. The CDR3 sequence: CAWSLIKLWETQYF. CDR3 bases read: TGTGCCTGGAGTCTAATTAAGCTTTGGGAGACC.

For this clone: The read stops 3 residues short of the end of the CDR3; the missing end is completed from the germline J gene. The chain has TRBV5-1 and TRBJ1-4; 7 bases agree with TRBD1. The germline V gene encodes CDR1 SGHRS and CDR2 YFSETQ. V was pared by 2 bases and J by 7 bases, with 11 bases of the junction left unmatched. This CDR3 contains 16 residues. The covered CDR3 bases are TGCGCCAGCAGCTTAGGGGCGGCCAGGGGGGCTGAAAAA. This translates into CASSLGAARGAEK. The full CDR3 reads CASSLGAARGAEKLFF.

The DNA read from the CDR3 is TGTGCCAGCAGCTTAGGTGCAGTCAACACCGGGGAG. Amino acids: CASSLGAVNTGE. The entire CDR3 reads CASSLGAVNTGELFF. This sequence joins TRBV7-9 and TRBJ2-2; D ambiguous. The read stops 3 residues short of the end of the CDR3; the missing end is completed from the germline J gene. The V gene's germline CDR1 is SEHNR and CDR2 FQNEAQ (reference sequence). The germline V and J ends were trimmed by 1 base and 2 bases, with 8 bases remaining between them. This CDR3 has 15 residues.

Turning to this clone: The sequence runs out 3 residues before the end of the CDR3; the remainder is reconstructed from the germline J gene. J is TRBJ2-1 and V is TRBV3-1 (or the pseudogene TRBV3-2); 14 nucleotides match TRBD2. V shed 5 bases, J shed 5 bases, and the junction held 14 bases outside the gene matches. Germline V CDR1 and CDR2: LGHDT, YNNKEL (reference sequence). The CDR3 totals 19 residues. The DNA read from the CDR3 is TGTGCCAGCAGCTCTCGAACCCTTGGGACTAGCGGGAGTCACAATGAG. The encoded protein is CASSSRTLGTSGSHNE. The whole CDR3 protein is CASSSRTLGTSGSHNEQFF.